These T cell receptor beta chains were read from a single sample in a study of T cell clones after liver transplantation. Produced via immunoSEQ multiplex PCR; TCRdb's table is partial and in-frame only. The data contain more than 95,000 clones, 75% to 95% of them singletons. Specimen: CD4+ T cells from blood, collected 12 months after liver transplant. All receptors come from a human patient who received a liver transplant. Some of the T cells might come from the graft donor. Both conserved end residues are part of each CDR3. The order of the fields is J gene, clone size, V gene, D gene, CDR3 DNA, CDR3 protein. A D gene is named only where the DNA matches it firmly. Clone size is not always given. Where it is, it says once, few, many or a class for expanded clones.

j_call: TRBJ1-5
clone_size: .
v_call: TRBV28
d_call: TRBD1
cdr3_nt: TGTGCCAGCAGCCCCGGGACAGGGGCGGTAAGTCAGCCCCAGCATTTT
cdr3_aa: CASSPGTGAVSQPQHF

j_call: TRBJ1-3
clone_size: .
v_call: TRBV11-3
d_call: .
cdr3_nt: TGTGCCAGCAGCCTGGGCCTCGAGGGGAACACCATATATTTT
cdr3_aa: CASSLGLEGNTIYF

j_call: TRBJ2-7
clone_size: .
v_call: TRBV5-8
d_call: TRBD2
cdr3_nt: TGTGCCAGCAGCTTGGCTCGACTAGCGGGGGCATGGGGCGAGCAGTACTTC
cdr3_aa: CASSLARLAGAWGEQYF

j_call: TRBJ2-1
clone_size: .
v_call: TRBV30
d_call: TRBD2
cdr3_nt: TGTGCCTGGAGTGTACCCGGACTAGCGGGACATGAGCAGTTCTTC
cdr3_aa: CAWSVPGLAGHEQFF

j_call: TRBJ2-5
clone_size: .
v_call: TRBV2
d_call: .
cdr3_nt: TGTGCCAGCAGTGAAGTTCTAGTACAAGAGACCCAGTACTTC
cdr3_aa: CASSEVLVQETQYF

j_call: TRBJ1-2
clone_size: .
v_call: TRBV4-2
d_call: .
cdr3_nt: TGTGCCAGCAGCCAAGCGGTTCTGGGGAAAGATGGCTACACCTTC
cdr3_aa: CASSQAVLGKDGYTF

j_call: TRBJ2-1
clone_size: .
v_call: TRBV5-6
d_call: .
cdr3_nt: TGTGCCAGCAGCCCTTTACAGGGCGTTAGCTCCTACAATGAGCAGTTCTTC
cdr3_aa: CASSPLQGVSSYNEQFF

j_call: TRBJ1-3
clone_size: .
v_call: TRBV7-2
d_call: TRBD1
cdr3_nt: TGTGCCAGCAGCTTAGTGGCGGACAGGGGGCAAGGAAACACCATATATTTT
cdr3_aa: CASSLVADRGQGNTIYF

j_call: TRBJ2-2
clone_size: .
v_call: TRBV11-3
d_call: .
cdr3_nt: TGTGCCAGCAGCTTAGGTGGACAAGGCGCCGGGGAGCTGTTTTTT
cdr3_aa: CASSLGGQGAGELFF

j_call: TRBJ2-7
clone_size: .
v_call: TRBV23-1
d_call: .
cdr3_nt: TGCGCCAGCAGTCAATCGCCCGGAAGGCGGACTTGGACTACCGAGCAGTACTTC
cdr3_aa: CASSQSPGRRTWTTEQYF

j_call: TRBJ1-3
clone_size: .
v_call: TRBV29-1
d_call: .
cdr3_nt: TGCAGCGTGAGCGGGGGGGGAACGGGTGGAAACACCATATATTTT
cdr3_aa: CSVSGGGTGGNTIYF

j_call: TRBJ2-7
clone_size: .
v_call: TRBV5-1
d_call: .
cdr3_nt: TGCGCCAGCAGCTTGGACGGACGGACTTACTACGAGCAGTACTTC
cdr3_aa: CASSLDGRTYYEQYF

j_call: TRBJ2-1
clone_size: .
v_call: TRBV5-1
d_call: TRBD2
cdr3_nt: TGCGCCAGCAGCGCCGGACTAGAAGGCGAGCAGTTCTTC
cdr3_aa: CASSAGLEGEQFF

j_call: TRBJ1-2
clone_size: .
v_call: TRBV9
d_call: .
cdr3_nt: TGTGCCAGCAGCGATAACTATGGCTACACCTTC
cdr3_aa: CASSDNYGYTF

j_call: TRBJ1-4
clone_size: .
v_call: TRBV11-3
d_call: .
cdr3_nt: TGTGCCAGCAGCTTAGGGGCCCGGTCAACTAATGAAAAACTGTTTTTT
cdr3_aa: CASSLGARSTNEKLFF

j_call: TRBJ1-1
clone_size: .
v_call: TRBV28
d_call: TRBD1
cdr3_nt: TGTGCCAGCAGCTCCGGGACAGTGAACACTGAAGCTTTCTTT
cdr3_aa: CASSSGTVNTEAFF

j_call: TRBJ1-1
clone_size: .
v_call: TRBV27
d_call: TRBD1
cdr3_nt: TGTGCCAGCAGTTCCCACCGGGACAGAGTGAACACTGAAGCTTTCTTT
cdr3_aa: CASSSHRDRVNTEAFF

j_call: TRBJ2-5
clone_size: .
v_call: TRBV28
d_call: .
cdr3_nt: TGTGCCAGCAGTCCCCCGGGCCCCGGGGGGCCAGAGACCCAGTACTTC
cdr3_aa: CASSPPGPGGPETQYF

j_call: TRBJ1-2
clone_size: .
v_call: TRBV6-6
d_call: .
cdr3_nt: TGTGCCAGCAGCTCTCTAGGGATCTATGGCTACACCTTC
cdr3_aa: CASSSLGIYGYTF

j_call: TRBJ2-7
clone_size: .
v_call: TRBV4-2
d_call: TRBD2
cdr3_nt: TGTGCCAGCAGCCAACCTCTAGCGGAAACCTACGAGCAGTACTTC
cdr3_aa: CASSQPLAETYEQYF

j_call: TRBJ2-5
clone_size: .
v_call: TRBV30
d_call: .
cdr3_nt: TGTGCCTGGGGCACAGCCCAAGAGACCCAGTACTTC
cdr3_aa: CAWGTAQETQYF

j_call: TRBJ2-7
clone_size: .
v_call: TRBV27
d_call: .
cdr3_nt: TGTGCCAGCAGTTTATACTCAGGGGTGAGACAGTACTTC
cdr3_aa: CASSLYSGVRQYF

j_call: TRBJ2-3
clone_size: once
v_call: TRBV7-9
d_call: .
cdr3_nt: TGTGCCAGCAGCCGCTTAGTTGATACGCAGTATTTT
cdr3_aa: CASSRLVDTQYF

j_call: TRBJ2-7
clone_size: .
v_call: TRBV28
d_call: .
cdr3_nt: TGTGCCAGCAGACCCCCGGGGGTCTACGAGCAGTACTTC
cdr3_aa: CASRPPGVYEQYF

j_call: TRBJ1-3
clone_size: .
v_call: TRBV10-1
d_call: .
cdr3_nt: TGCGCCAGCAGTGTGACACGATCTGGAAACACCATATATTTT
cdr3_aa: CASSVTRSGNTIYF

j_call: TRBJ2-1
clone_size: .
v_call: TRBV5-1
d_call: TRBD2
cdr3_nt: TGCGCCAGCAGCTTGGTGCGGGAGCGCCCCTACAATGAGCAGTTCTTC
cdr3_aa: CASSLVRERPYNEQFF

j_call: TRBJ2-7
clone_size: .
v_call: TRBV6-5
d_call: .
cdr3_nt: TGTGCCAGCTGGGGGAAGAACGAGCAGTACTTC
cdr3_aa: CASWGKNEQYF

j_call: TRBJ1-2
clone_size: once
v_call: TRBV19
d_call: .
cdr3_nt: TGTGCCAGTAGTATAGTTTCCGGGTTTTATGGCTACACCTTC
cdr3_aa: CASSIVSGFYGYTF

j_call: TRBJ2-5
clone_size: once
v_call: TRBV5-1
d_call: TRBD1
cdr3_nt: TGCGCCAGCAGCACCAGACAGGGGGATTCCGAGACCCAGTACTTC
cdr3_aa: CASSTRQGDSETQYF

j_call: TRBJ2-3
clone_size: .
v_call: TRBV5-1
d_call: .
cdr3_nt: TGCGCCAGCGGTACAGGGGTAGCGGGGACAGATACGCAGTATTTT
cdr3_aa: CASGTGVAGTDTQYF

j_call: TRBJ2-7
clone_size: .
v_call: TRBV15
d_call: .
cdr3_nt: TGTGCCACCAGCAGGGACGGTACGAGGGAGCAGTACTTC
cdr3_aa: CATSRDGTREQYF

j_call: TRBJ2-2
clone_size: .
v_call: TRBV27
d_call: TRBD2
cdr3_nt: TGTGCCAGCAGTTCTCCTAGCGGGAGGGCTGACGCCGGGGAGCTGTTTTTT
cdr3_aa: CASSSPSGRADAGELFF

j_call: TRBJ1-1
clone_size: .
v_call: TRBV19
d_call: .
cdr3_nt: TGTGCCAGTAGTATTGAGAACACTGAAGCTTTCTTT
cdr3_aa: CASSIENTEAFF

j_call: TRBJ2-3
clone_size: .
v_call: TRBV5-1
d_call: .
cdr3_nt: TGCGCCAGCAGCTTGTATAGCAGTACCACAGATACGCAGTATTTT
cdr3_aa: CASSLYSSTTDTQYF

j_call: TRBJ1-3
clone_size: .
v_call: TRBV6-1
d_call: .
cdr3_nt: TGTGCCAGCAGTGGGTCGACAGGCGCGTACTCTGGAAACACCATATATTTT
cdr3_aa: CASSGSTGAYSGNTIYF

j_call: TRBJ2-7
clone_size: .
v_call: TRBV10-3
d_call: .
cdr3_nt: TGTGCCATCAGTGACCCGTCTAGAAATATGGCCTACGAGCAGTACTTC
cdr3_aa: CAISDPSRNMAYEQYF

j_call: TRBJ2-3
clone_size: .
v_call: TRBV5-4
d_call: TRBD2
cdr3_nt: TGTGCCAGCAGCCGAACTAGCGGCACCACAGATACGCAGTATTTT
cdr3_aa: CASSRTSGTTDTQYF

j_call: TRBJ2-4
clone_size: .
v_call: TRBV29-1
d_call: .
cdr3_nt: TGCAGCGTGCACGAGGGTAGCGACATTCAGTACTTC
cdr3_aa: CSVHEGSDIQYF

j_call: TRBJ2-7
clone_size: .
v_call: TRBV11-2
d_call: TRBD2
cdr3_nt: TGTGCCAGCAGCTTAGTAGCGGGAGGCTATAACGAGCAGTACTTC
cdr3_aa: CASSLVAGGYNEQYF

j_call: TRBJ2-2
clone_size: .
v_call: TRBV7-3
d_call: .
cdr3_nt: TGTGCCAGCAGCCAACTGATTAACACCGGGGAGCTGTTTTTT
cdr3_aa: CASSQLINTGELFF

j_call: TRBJ2-7
clone_size: .
v_call: TRBV7-2
d_call: .
cdr3_nt: TGTGCCAGCAGCCAACCGGCCTCCTACGAGCAGTACTTC
cdr3_aa: CASSQPASYEQYF

j_call: TRBJ2-7
clone_size: many
v_call: TRBV11-3
d_call: .
cdr3_nt: TGTGCCAGCAGCTCCGGGACATTCTCCTACGAGCAGTACTTC
cdr3_aa: CASSSGTFSYEQYF

j_call: TRBJ2-2
clone_size: .
v_call: TRBV27
d_call: .
cdr3_nt: TGTGCCAGCAGTTTAACCCGAAGCCAAAACACCGGGGAGCTGTTTTTT
cdr3_aa: CASSLTRSQNTGELFF

j_call: TRBJ2-5
clone_size: .
v_call: TRBV2
d_call: TRBD1
cdr3_nt: TGTGCCAGCAGTGAATTGACAGGGGGGCGAGAGACCCAGTACTTC
cdr3_aa: CASSELTGGRETQYF

j_call: TRBJ1-2
clone_size: .
v_call: TRBV25-1
d_call: .
cdr3_nt: TGTGCCAGCAGTGAATCTCACAGGACTAACTATGGCTACACCTTC
cdr3_aa: CASSESHRTNYGYTF

j_call: TRBJ2-2
clone_size: .
v_call: TRBV27
d_call: .
cdr3_nt: TGTGCCAGCAGTTTAAAACCTGCGCTAGCGTTTGACACCGGGGAGCTGTTTTTT
cdr3_aa: CASSLKPALAFDTGELFF

j_call: TRBJ1-2
clone_size: .
v_call: TRBV10-2
d_call: .
cdr3_nt: TGCGCCAGCAGTGAGTTGGGGGGTACTGCGTATGGCTACACCTTC
cdr3_aa: CASSELGGTAYGYTF

j_call: TRBJ1-2
clone_size: .
v_call: TRBV30
d_call: .
cdr3_nt: TGTGCCCGATCCGGGACATCAAACTATGGCTACACCTTC
cdr3_aa: CARSGTSNYGYTF

j_call: TRBJ2-7
clone_size: .
v_call: TRBV11-2
d_call: .
cdr3_nt: TGTGCCAGCAGTCCCCATTTGGTCGAGCAGTACTTC
cdr3_aa: CASSPHLVEQYF

j_call: TRBJ2-3
clone_size: .
v_call: TRBV29-1
d_call: TRBD1
cdr3_nt: TGCAGCGTTGAACGGGGACAGGGTCCTACGCAGTATTTT
cdr3_aa: CSVERGQGPTQYF

j_call: TRBJ2-7
clone_size: .
v_call: TRBV30
d_call: .
cdr3_nt: TGTGCCTGGAGTGTAGGAGCTCCGACCTACGAGCAGTACTTC
cdr3_aa: CAWSVGAPTYEQYF

j_call: TRBJ2-2
clone_size: .
v_call: TRBV5-1
d_call: TRBD1
cdr3_nt: TGCGCCAGCAGCATTCAAGGACAGGGAGGAACCGGGGAGCTGTTTTTT
cdr3_aa: CASSIQGQGGTGELFF

j_call: TRBJ1-1
clone_size: .
v_call: TRBV7-8
d_call: .
cdr3_nt: TGTGCCAGCAGCTCCGACAGGCTGAACACTGAAGCTTTCTTT
cdr3_aa: CASSSDRLNTEAFF

j_call: TRBJ1-2
clone_size: .
v_call: TRBV4-2
d_call: .
cdr3_nt: TGTGCCAGCAGCCAAGACGGTCGATCCTATGGCTACACCTTC
cdr3_aa: CASSQDGRSYGYTF

j_call: TRBJ2-7
clone_size: .
v_call: TRBV20-1
d_call: .
cdr3_nt: TGCAGTGCTAGTCGCTCCTACGAGCAGTACTTC
cdr3_aa: CSASRSYEQYF

j_call: TRBJ1-1
clone_size: .
v_call: TRBV15
d_call: .
cdr3_nt: TGTGCCACCAGCAGAGATTGGATGGCTTTCTTT
cdr3_aa: CATSRDWMAFF